Listed here are 14 T cell receptor beta chains from one sample, sequenced in a study of identical twins. TCRdb processed the 5' RACE reads anew with MiXCR; each CDR3 protein has one entry. Among 700,000 or so distinct CDR3 sequences listed, around 8.6% were seen once. The same data also went into a second study, on yellow fever vaccine responses in identical twins.

Sequencing input: PBMCs. The source of these receptors is a young woman in good health.

This clonotype was detected only a few times. This chain uses TRBV5-6 with TRBJ1-4; the match to TRBD1 covers 7 bases. The length of the CDR3 is 17 residues. The germline gives CDR1 SGHDT, CDR2 YYEEEE. V dropped 3 bases and J dropped 4; count of bases not matched to a gene: 12. The CDR3 bases are TGTGCCAGCAGCTCCCGGGACAGCCCCTATAGTAATGAAAAACTGTTTTTT. This gives the protein CASSSRDSPYSNEKLFF. The full variable domain, its missing parts supplied by reference TRBV5-6 and TRBJ1-4, is DAGVTQSPTHLIKTRGQQVTLRCSPKSGHDTVSWYQQALGQGPQFIFQYYEEEERQRGNFPDRFSGHQFPNYSSELNVNALLLGDSALYLCASSSRDSPYSNEKLFFGSGTQLSVL.

This clonotype has a count of ten or more. The CDR3 is CSATHPGGGNQPQHF. DNA of the CDR3: TGCAGTGCCACACACCCAGGGGGCGGCAATCAGCCCCAGCATTTT. The chain carries TRBV20-1 and TRBJ1-5; 8 positions agree with TRBD1. The germline V gene encodes CDR1 DFQATT and CDR2 SNEGSKA (reference sequence). The CDR3 has 15 amino acids. Trimming at V came to 6 bases and at J to 2 bases, leaving 9 bases not matched to a gene.

This clonotype was seen ten or more times. The chain links TRBV7-2 to TRBJ1-1, with D possibly matching TRBD1 (5 bases). In germline, CDR1 is SGHTA, CDR2 FQGNSA. V lost 5 bases to trimming and J lost 1 base, with 8 bases between them. This CDR3 contains 13 residues. The CDR3 is CASSATANTEAFF. DNA for the CDR3: TGTGCCAGCAGCGCGACAGCGAACACTGAAGCTTTCTTT.

This clonotype was counted ten times or more. The chain combines TRBV12-3 or TRBV12-4 with TRBJ2-2; a weak D match, TRBD1 (6 bases). Trimming removed 7 bases from V and 1 base from J, with 10 bases in between. CDR3 length: 14 amino acids. DNA for the CDR3: TGTGCCAGCACTATCAGGGGGAACACCGGGGAGCTGTTTTTT. Amino acids: CASTIRGNTGELFF.

The CDR3 loop reads CASSPQRTNQETQYF. Here the CDR3 DNA reads TGTGCCAGCAGCCCCCAACGGACTAACCAAGAGACCCAGTACTTC. This chain connects TRBV7-2 to TRBJ2-5; possible D gene TRBD2, 6 bases. The CDR3 length is 15 residues. V lost 5 bases and J 0 bases, leaving 13 bases between the germline ends. Germline CDR1 SGHTA, CDR2 FQGNSA.

CDR3 protein: CSAHAGLAGVGDTQYF. In DNA form, the CDR3 reads TGCAGTGCGCACGCCGGACTAGCGGGAGTTGGAGATACGCAGTATTTT. V is TRBV20-1 and J is TRBJ2-3; TRBD2 matches at 13 bases. Per the germline V gene, CDR1 is DFQATT and CDR2 is SNEGSKA (reference sequence). V was clipped by 6 bases and J by 5 bases; unmatched bases: 11. CDR3 length equals 16 residues.

This clonotype was detected many times. The rearrangement joins TRBV6-1 to TRBJ1-1; D may be TRBD1 (5 bases). The CDR3 totals 16 residues. V lost 2 bases and J 0 bases, leaving 13 bases between the germline ends. In germline, CDR1 is MNHNS, CDR2 SASEGT. In DNA form, the CDR3 reads TGTGCCAGCAGTGAACGGGGCCCTGGCATGAACACTGAAGCTTTCTTT. Protein product: CASSERGPGMNTEAFF.

V is TRBV20-1 and J is TRBJ2-2, with D perhaps matching TRBD2 (6 bases). The germline gives CDR1 DFQATT, CDR2 SNEGSKA (reference sequence). The CDR3 covers 17 residues. The V end was cut by 0 bases, the J end by 5 bases, with 19 bases between. In nucleotides, the CDR3 is TGCAGTGCTAGAGATATTTTCAAGGCAGGAGGGACCGGGGAGCTGTTTTTT. Residues: CSARDIFKAGGTGELFF.

The chain couples TRBV15 to TRBJ2-5; 11 bases agree with TRBD2. The CDR3 length is 17 residues. Germline assignment: CDR1 LNHNV and CDR2 YYDKDF (reference sequence). After removal of 5 bases from V and 0 bases from J, the junction contained 8 bases not matched to a gene. The CDR3 region is CATSVQPSGGYQETQYF. CDR3 nucleotide sequence: TGTGCCACCAGCGTACAACCTAGCGGGGGGTACCAAGAGACCCAGTACTTC.

This clonotype was recorded a few times. The CDR3 bases are TGCAGTGCTAGTAGGGGTTCCTACAATGAGCAGTTCTTC. Translating gives CSASRGSYNEQFF. V and J are TRBV20-1 and TRBJ2-1, with D maybe TRBD1 (5 bases). This CDR3 region has 13 residues. Germline assignment: CDR1 DFQATT and CDR2 SNEGSKA (reference sequence). V lost 3 bases to trimming and J lost 1 base, with 7 bases between them.

The gene calls are TRBV21-1 and TRBJ2-7; the table calls TRBD1, which could not be checked here. TRBV21-1 is termed a pseudogene. This CDR3 comprises 13 residues. The CDR3 loop is CASSGAVRYEQYF. In DNA, the CDR3 is TGTGCCAGCAGCGGGGCGGTCCGCTACGAGCAGTACTTC.

This clonotype was observed many times. In DNA, the CDR3 is TGTGCCAGCAGCATCAGGGGAGCCACAGATACGCAGTATTTT. Translating gives CASSIRGATDTQYF. This rearrangement joins TRBV4-2 to TRBJ2-3, with a possible D match to TRBD1 (6 bases). The germline V and J ends were trimmed by 5 bases and 2 bases, with 11 bases remaining between them. Germline CDR1 and CDR2: LGHNA and YNFKEQ. The CDR3 has 14 amino acids.

This chain links TRBV11-2 with TRBJ2-7, with D possibly TRBD2 on 5 matching bases. V shed 2 bases and J shed 3 bases, with 17 bases lying between them. CDR1 and CDR2 from the germline V gene are SGHAT and FQNNGV. The CDR3 length is 16 residues. CDR3 region: CASSLRPSPEYYEQYF. Written as DNA, the CDR3 is TGTGCCAGCAGCTTAAGACCTAGCCCCGAATACTACGAGCAGTACTTC.

The sample holds many counts of this clonotype. This chain links TRBV29-1 with TRBJ2-7; D is perhaps TRBD2 (5 bases). V dropped 4 bases and J dropped 2 bases, with 21 bases sitting between them. Germline-derived CDR1 and CDR2 are SQVTM and ANQGSEA. The length of the CDR3 is 16 residues. Here the CDR3 DNA reads TGCAGCGTTGTGCGGGCGGCGAGGGTAGGAACCTACGAGCAGTACTTC. This encodes CSVVRAARVGTYEQYF.